A single sample gave rise to the 30 T cell receptor beta chains below, sequenced in a study of blood T cell repertoires in COVID-19. The table came from immunoSEQ multiplex PCR; TCRdb's copy has only in-frame clones and leaves some out. The sample has under 450,000 clones; approximately 87% are singletons. Specimen: PBMCs or T cells enriched from blood (not recorded which). All receptors come from a man younger than 40 who had recovered from COVID-19.

The CDR3 DNA is TGTGCCAGCAGTTTATCGTGGCAGGGAAAGGGAGGCTACACCTTC. Protein: CASSLSWQGKGGYTF. This chain joins TRBV27 and TRBJ1-2; D is perhaps TRBD1 (5 bases). Germline V CDR1 and CDR2: MNHEY, SMNVEV (reference sequence). The CDR3 contains 15 residues. Trimming shortened V by 0 bases and J by 8 bases, and 16 bases separated the two germline ends.

This clone turned up a few times. This chain joins TRBV27 and TRBJ2-7, with 9 nucleotides matching TRBD1. The trim removed 0 bases at V and 8 bases at J, leaving 8 bases unmatched. Germline V gene lookup returns CDR1 MNHEY and CDR2 SMNVEV (reference sequence). The length of the CDR3 is 15 residues. CDR3 sequence reads: CASSLSTGGAVQQYF. The CDR3, as DNA: TGTGCCAGCAGTTTATCTACAGGGGGCGCGGTACAGCAGTACTTC.

The chain combines TRBV5-1 with TRBJ2-5, with 9 bases matching TRBD2. This CDR3 is built from 15 residues. In germline, CDR1 is SGHRS, CDR2 YFSETQ. The J segment lost 6 bases and the V segment lost 1 base, leaving 7 bases of the junction unmatched. CDR3 region: CASSLFGTSIKTQYF. CDR3 coding DNA: TGCGCCAGCAGCTTGTTTGGGACTAGCATAAAGACCCAGTACTTC.

This chain links TRBV10-3 with TRBJ2-2; maybe TRBD1 (5 bases). The CDR3 has 17 residues. Trimming stripped 6 bases from V and 6 bases from J, with 23 bases between. The germline CDR1 and CDR2 sequences are ENHRY and SYGVKD. The CDR3 DNA is TGTGCCATCAGACCCCACCAAGCAGGGATAAAGGCCGGGGAGCTGTTTTTT. Translating gives CAIRPHQAGIKAGELFF.

The genes are TRBV7-2 and TRBJ1-3; D ambiguous. Looked up from germline, CDR1 is SGHTA and CDR2 is FQGNSA. This CDR3 is 16 amino acids long. The germline V and J ends were trimmed by 5 bases and 0 bases, with 14 bases remaining between them. The CDR3 region is CASSPRRVSSGNTIYF. For the CDR3, the DNA is TGTGCCAGCAGCCCCCGGAGGGTGTCCTCTGGAAACACCATATATTTT.

Note on this clone: The sample holds other DNA sequences that translate to the same CDR3. The CDR3: CASSIRNSLNQPQHF. The CDR3 coding sequence is TGTGCCAGTAGTATAAGGAACAGCCTAAATCAGCCCCAGCATTTT. The chain combines TRBV19 with TRBJ1-5; D gene uncertain. The germline V gene encodes CDR1 LNHDA and CDR2 SQIVND (reference sequence). The CDR3 is 15 amino acids. The ends were cut back, 2 bases at V and 4 bases at J, with 12 bases in the middle.

This chain links TRBV19 with TRBJ2-7, with 10 positions matching TRBD1. Looked up from germline, CDR1 is LNHDA and CDR2 is SQIVND (reference sequence). The junction had 8 bases not matched to a gene; V was cut back by 10 bases and J by 2 bases. The CDR3 totals 14 residues. The CDR3 is CATRDRGSPYEQYF. Here the CDR3 DNA reads TGTGCCACCCGGGACAGGGGATCCCCCTACGAGCAGTACTTC.

The chain links TRBV6-1 to TRBJ2-2, with D tentatively TRBD2 (7 bases). This CDR3 spans 16 amino acids. Germline values: CDR1 MNHNS, CDR2 SASEGT. Trimming took 3 bases from V and 4 from J, leaving 15 bases between them. CDR3 loop: CASSDQGGASTGELFF. CDR3 DNA: TGTGCCAGCAGTGACCAAGGGGGGGCGAGCACCGGGGAGCTGTTTTTT.

The rearrangement links TRBV4-3 to TRBJ2-2; a weak D match, TRBD2 (6 bases). Trimming removed 1 base at V and 2 bases at J, with 14 bases between. The CDR3 is 17 residues long. Germline V gene lookup returns CDR1 LGHNA and CDR2 YSLEER. Here the CDR3 reads CASSQAWRGSNTGELFF. The CDR3 DNA follows: TGCGCCAGCAGCCAAGCGTGGAGGGGCTCCAACACCGGGGAGCTGTTTTTT.

The genes are TRBV18 and TRBJ1-1; TRBD1 might be the D (6 bases). V shed 4 bases and J shed 3 bases, with 15 bases lying between them. The CDR3 has 15 amino acids. CDR1 KGHSH and CDR2 LQKENI come from the germline V gene. In nucleotides, the CDR3 is TGTGCCAGCTCACAACTGGGGGCGGGGGACACTGAAGCTTTCTTT. Translating it yields CASSQLGAGDTEAFF.

V is TRBV5-5 and J is TRBJ2-7, with TRBD1 as a possible D gene (6 bases). Deletions cut 5 bases from V and 6 bases from J, with 24 bases between. CDR1 SGHKS and CDR2 YYEKEE come from the germline V gene (reference sequence). This CDR3 spans 16 amino acids. The CDR3, as DNA: TGTGCCAGCAGAAGGACCCCGGGACAATCCCCCTCCGAGCAGTACTTC. Its translation: CASRRTPGQSPSEQYF. The entire variable domain, with the rest obtained from reference TRBV5-5 and TRBJ2-7, is as follows: DAGVTQSPTHLIKTRGQQVTLRCSPISGHKSVSWYQQVLGQGPQFIFQYYEKEERGRGNFPDRFSARQFPNYSSELNVNALLLGDSALYLCASRRTPGQSPSEQYFGPGTRLTVT.

About this clone itself: The sample contains more than one DNA sequence encoding this CDR3. The chain has TRBV2 and TRBJ1-1; D ambiguous. V dropped 7 bases and J dropped 1 base, with 7 bases sitting between them. Germline V gene data show CDR1 as SNHLY and CDR2 as FYNNEI. The CDR3 totals 12 residues. For the CDR3, the DNA is TGTGCCAGCAATCGGTGGAACACTGAAGCTTTCTTT. Translated: CASNRWNTEAFF.

V is TRBV5-5 and J is TRBJ2-3, with 9 bases lining up with TRBD2. The V gene end was trimmed by 1 base and the J gene end by 0 bases; junction bases not matched to a gene: 6. In germline, CDR1 is SGHKS, CDR2 YYEKEE (reference sequence). The CDR3 length is 17 residues. The CDR3 nucleotides are TGTGCCAGCAGCTTGTTTGGCGGGGGGGCTAGCACAGATACGCAGTATTTT. It specifies CASSLFGGGASTDTQYF.

This rearrangement joins TRBV29-1 to TRBJ2-7, with D possibly matching TRBD2 (6 bases). Trimming removed 7 bases at V and 3 bases at J, with 19 bases between. Germline V gene sequence: CDR1 SQVTM, CDR2 ANQGSEA. The CDR3 has 14 residues. CDR3 in DNA: TGCAGCGCCGTCGGGGGAGAACTCTTCTACGAGCAGTACTTC. Translated, it gives CSAVGGELFYEQYF.

The genes are TRBV7-9 and TRBJ2-3, with D perhaps matching TRBD2 (6 bases). The CDR3 sequence is 13 residues long. The germline V gene encodes CDR1 SEHNR and CDR2 FQNEAQ (reference sequence). V was clipped by 1 base and J by 9 bases, with 11 bases between them. CDR3 nucleotide sequence: TGTGCCAGCAGCTTAGGGGGGGTTGTCACGCAGTATTTT. Its protein product is CASSLGGVVTQYF.

This chain uses TRBV11-2 with TRBJ1-1; D possibly corresponds to TRBD1 (6 bases). Germline CDR1 and CDR2: SGHAT and FQNNGV. V was cut by 1 base and J by 4 bases, with 7 bases left in between. This CDR3 has 13 amino acids. The CDR3, as DNA: TGTGCCAGCAGCTTAGGGGGGCGCACTGAAGCTTTCTTT. Translating it yields CASSLGGRTEAFF.

CDR3 region: CAWDGGQETQYF. DNA of the CDR3: TGTGCCTGGGACGGGGGGCAGGAGACCCAGTACTTC. The rearrangement joins TRBV30 to TRBJ2-5, with a tentative D call TRBD2 (7 bases). With 5 bases removed from V and 5 bases from J, the gap between germline ends came to 12 bases. This CDR3 contains 12 residues. Germline CDR1 GTSNPN, CDR2 SVGIG (reference sequence).

The rearrangement joins TRBV19 to TRBJ2-5; D possibly corresponds to TRBD2 (6 bases). Germline CDR1 and CDR2: LNHDA and SQIVND (reference sequence). Trimming shortened V by 8 bases and J by 5 bases, and 9 bases separated the two germline ends. This CDR3 has 11 amino acids. CDR3 nucleotides: TGTGCCAGTGGACGGGGGGAGACCCAGTACTTC. The encoded protein is CASGRGETQYF. Looking up the rest from reference TRBV19 and TRBJ2-5 gives the full variable domain: DGGITQSPKYLFRKEGQNVTLSCEQNLNHDAMYWYRQDPGQGLRLIYYSQIVNDFQKGDIAEGYSVSREKKESFPLTVTSAQKNPTAFYLCASGRGETQYFGPGTRLLVL.

This chain links TRBV7-2 with TRBJ1-2, with 7 nucleotides matching TRBD1. CDR1 is SGHTA and CDR2 is FQGNSA in the germline V gene. Trimming removed 1 base from V and 3 bases from J; junction bases left unmatched: 2. The CDR3 is 14 amino acids. CDR3: CASSLEGADYGYTF. CDR3 in DNA: TGTGCCAGCAGCTTAGAGGGGGCAGACTATGGCTACACCTTC.

This chain links TRBV6-5 with TRBJ2-2, with 9 bases matching TRBD2. V dropped 5 bases and J dropped 4; count of bases not matched to a gene: 2. Germline loops: CDR1 MNHEY, CDR2 SVGAGI. The CDR3 consists of 14 residues. CDR3 loop: CASSIAGATGELFF. CDR3 bases: TGTGCCAGCAGTATAGCGGGGGCCACCGGGGAGCTGTTTTTT.

The chain uses TRBV14 and TRBJ1-2, with D tentatively TRBD1 (6 bases). Germline CDR1 and CDR2: SGHDN and FVKESK. The CDR3 has 16 residues. Trimming took 0 bases from V and 5 from J, leaving 16 bases between them. Written as DNA, the CDR3 is TGTGCCAGCAGCCAAGATTGGGCAGGGGATCCTTATGGCTACACCTTC. Encoded protein: CASSQDWAGDPYGYTF.

The rearrangement links TRBV10-3 to TRBJ1-5, with TRBD1 matching over 7 bases. Germline V gene data show CDR1 as ENHRY and CDR2 as SYGVKD. Unmatched junction bases numbered 6, after V lost 3 bases and J lost 7 bases. CDR3 length: 14 amino acids. This CDR3 reads CAISDKGAGQPQHF. The CDR3 nucleotides are TGTGCCATCAGTGATAAGGGGGCCGGACAGCCCCAGCATTTT.

The chain is built from TRBV12-5 and TRBJ2-7; a weak D match, TRBD2 (6 bases). This CDR3 is built from 16 residues. The germline gives CDR1 LGHNT, CDR2 FRNRAP. V lost 5 bases, J lost 3 bases, and 20 bases lay in between. The CDR3: CASGLAGTFRYYEQYF. The CDR3 DNA sequence: TGTGCTAGTGGTCTGGCCGGGACTTTTAGGTACTACGAGCAGTACTTC.

V and J are TRBV7-9 and TRBJ1-2; TRBD1 matches 7 bases. Germline lookup yields CDR1 SEHNR and CDR2 FQNEAQ (reference sequence). The CDR3 runs to 19 residues. The J segment lost 4 bases and the V segment lost 5 bases, leaving 22 bases of the junction unmatched. CDR3 coding DNA: TGTGCCAGCAGCCGGTTTGAGGGACAGACTTTTCTTGTAGGCTATGGCTACACCTTC. Translated: CASSRFEGQTFLVGYGYTF. Full variable domain (rest looked up from reference TRBV7-9 and TRBJ1-2): DTGVSQNPRHKITKRGQNVTFRCDPISEHNRLYWYRQTLGQGPEFLTYFQNEAQLEKSRLLSDRFSAERPKGSFSTLEIQRTEQGDSAMYLCASSRFEGQTFLVGYGYTFGSGTRLTVV.

The V and J genes are TRBV5-4 and TRBJ2-7; 7 bases agree with TRBD1. The germline gives CDR1 SGHNT, CDR2 YYREEE (reference sequence). This CDR3 spans 14 amino acids. V shed 2 bases, J shed 3 bases, and the junction held 5 bases outside the gene matches. CDR3 DNA: TGTGCCAGCAGCTTACAGGGGATCGACTACGAGCAGTACTTC. This encodes CASSLQGIDYEQYF. Supplemented by reference TRBV5-4 and TRBJ2-7, the full variable domain reads ETGVTQSPTHLIKTRGQQVTLRCSSQSGHNTVSWYQQALGQGPQFIFQYYREEENGRGNFPPRFSGLQFPNYSSELNVNALELDDSALYLCASSLQGIDYEQYFGPGTRLTVT.

The chain uses TRBV2 and TRBJ2-7, with D maybe TRBD2 (6 bases). Trimming took 10 bases from V and 0 from J, leaving 19 bases between them. Germline CDR1 is SNHLY and CDR2 is FYNNEI. The CDR3 totals 15 residues. In DNA form, the CDR3 reads TGTGCCACCGGTCCCAGCGGGCCCCACTCCTACGAGCAGTACTTC. Amino acid sequence: CATGPSGPHSYEQYF.

The chain links TRBV6-2 or TRBV6-3 to TRBJ1-2, with D tentatively TRBD1 (6 bases). Trimming stripped 4 bases from V and 7 bases from J, with 10 bases between. Germline V CDR1 and CDR2: MNHEY, SVGEGT. CDR3 length: 12 residues. The CDR3 DNA reads as TGTGCCAGCAGTTCCCACAGGGTTGGCTACACCTTC. Encoded protein: CASSSHRVGYTF.

The CDR3 spells CASSPMTGAGNTIYF. The CDR3 region has the DNA TGTGCCAGCAGCCCTATGACAGGGGCGGGAAACACCATATATTTT. V gene TRBV11-2 combines with J gene TRBJ1-3, with TRBD1 identical over 8 bases. This CDR3 comprises 15 residues. Trimming at V came to 5 bases and at J to 4 bases, leaving 7 bases not matched to a gene. Germline lookup yields CDR1 SGHAT and CDR2 FQNNGV. Complete variable domain (other parts from reference TRBV11-2 and TRBJ1-3): EAGVAQSPRYKIIEKRQSVAFWCNPISGHATLYWYQQILGQGPKLLIQFQNNGVVDDSQLPKDRFSAERLKGVDSTLKIQPAKLEDSAVYLCASSPMTGAGNTIYFGEGSWLTVV.

This chain links TRBV28 with TRBJ2-5, with D maybe TRBD1 (6 bases). Trimming took 5 bases from V and 6 from J, leaving 19 bases between them. Germline CDR1 reads MDHEN; CDR2 reads SYDVKM. This CDR3 contains 15 residues. CDR3 nucleotide sequence: TGTGCCAGCAGTCCCCCAGGGGATTTGCGGAAGACCCAGTACTTC. Translated: CASSPPGDLRKTQYF.

The CDR3, as DNA: TGTGCCAGCAGCTTCACCGGGACAGGGAACACCGGGGAGCTGTTTTTT. It is translated as CASSFTGTGNTGELFF. The chain recombines TRBV7-2 with TRBJ2-2; 8 bases are shared with TRBD1. Germline V CDR1 and CDR2: SGHTA, FQGNSA. The CDR3 contains 16 residues. With V trimmed by 3 bases and J by 1 base, 4 bases remained unmatched.